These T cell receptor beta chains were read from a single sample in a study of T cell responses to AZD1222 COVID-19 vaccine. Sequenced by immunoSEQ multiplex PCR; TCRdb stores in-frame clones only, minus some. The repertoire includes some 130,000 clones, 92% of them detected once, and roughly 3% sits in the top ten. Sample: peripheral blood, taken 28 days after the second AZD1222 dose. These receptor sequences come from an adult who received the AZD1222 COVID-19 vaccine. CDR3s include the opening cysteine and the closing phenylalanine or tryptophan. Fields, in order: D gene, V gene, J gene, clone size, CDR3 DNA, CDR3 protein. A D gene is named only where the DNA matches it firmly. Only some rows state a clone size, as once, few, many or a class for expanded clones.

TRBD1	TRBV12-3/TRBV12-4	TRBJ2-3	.	TGTGCCAGCAACGAACAGGGGGATACGCAGTATTTT	CASNEQGDTQYF
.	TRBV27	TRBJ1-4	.	TGTGCCAGCGGTTACCAGGGAGACGAAAAACTGTTTTTT	CASGYQGDEKLFF
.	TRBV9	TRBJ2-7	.	TGTGCCAGCAGCCCCTTGACAACCGCCTACGAGCAGTACTTC	CASSPLTTAYEQYF
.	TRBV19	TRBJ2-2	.	TGTGCCAGTAGTCTACAGGTCCCCACCGGGGAGCTGTTTTTT	CASSLQVPTGELFF
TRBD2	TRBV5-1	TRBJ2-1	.	TGCGCCACCTCACCGGGGGGAGCGGGAGGGCTCTACAATGAGCAGTTCTTC	CATSPGGAGGLYNEQFF
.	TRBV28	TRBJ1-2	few	TGTGCCAGCAGGCGCCTGACAGCCTCTTATGGCTACACCTTC	CASRRLTASYGYTF
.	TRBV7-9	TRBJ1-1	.	TGTGCCAGCAGCTTAGGGGGGGCAGGTGAAGCTTTCTTT	CASSLGGAGEAFF
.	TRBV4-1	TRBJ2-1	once	TGCGCCAGCAGCCAAGAACAGCGGCGGGAGCAGTTCTTC	CASSQEQRREQFF
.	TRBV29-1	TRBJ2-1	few	TGCAGCGCCGGGGTACCTTACAATGAGCAGTTCTTC	CSAGVPYNEQFF
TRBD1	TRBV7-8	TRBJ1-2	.	TGTGCCAGCAGCGGGACAGGGGGTAATGGCTACACCTTC	CASSGTGGNGYTF
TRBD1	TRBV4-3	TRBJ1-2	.	TGCGCCAGCAGCCTGGAAGGACAGGGGTACTATGGCTACACCTTC	CASSLEGQGYYGYTF
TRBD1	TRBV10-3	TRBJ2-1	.	TGTGCCATCAGTGAGTCGGTGGGGACAGCCAATGAGCAGTTCTTC	CAISESVGTANEQFF
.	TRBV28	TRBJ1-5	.	TGTGCCGCCGTCCCGAGTCAGGGCAGTTATCAGCCCCAGCATTTT	CAAVPSQGSYQPQHF
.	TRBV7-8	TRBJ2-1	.	TGTGCCAGCAGGGGTACAGGGGACTTCTTTGATGAGCAGTTCTTC	CASRGTGDFFDEQFF
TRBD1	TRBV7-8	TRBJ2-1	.	TGTGCCAGCAGCTCCAGACAGGGCCCGAGTAATGAGCAGTTCTTC	CASSSRQGPSNEQFF
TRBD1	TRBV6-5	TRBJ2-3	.	TGTGCCAGCAGTTACAGGGGGCCCCCCACAGATACGCAGTATTTT	CASSYRGPPTDTQYF
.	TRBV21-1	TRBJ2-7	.	TGTGCCAGCAGCACGCCCACCGTGGGACGGATTCCCTGCGAGCAGTACTTC	CASSTPTVGRIPCEQYF
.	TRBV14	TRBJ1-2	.	TGTGCCAGCAGCCAAGTAACAGGCGAAGGCTACACCTTC	CASSQVTGEGYTF
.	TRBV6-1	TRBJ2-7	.	TGTGCCAGCAGTGAACCTTACGAGCAGTACTTC	CASSEPYEQYF
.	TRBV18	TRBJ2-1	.	TGTGCCAGCTCACCACAGGGACAAGCGGGGTTCAATGAGCAGTTCTTC	CASSPQGQAGFNEQFF
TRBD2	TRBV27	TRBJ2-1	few	TGTGCCAGCAGTTTATCGGCTAGCGGCTACAATGAGCAGTTCTTC	CASSLSASGYNEQFF
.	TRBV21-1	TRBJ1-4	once	TGTGCCAGCAGCAAGAGGGACAGGCGCCATGAAAAACTGTTTTTT	CASSKRDRRHEKLFF
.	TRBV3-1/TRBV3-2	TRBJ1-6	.	TGTGCCAGCAGCCAAGATTATTCGATTCTCCCCCCCTATAATTCACCCCTCCACTTT	CASSQDYSILPPYNSPLHF
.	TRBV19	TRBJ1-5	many	TGTGCCAGTAGCACGCAGGGAGGGCCCCAGCATTTT	CASSTQGGPQHF
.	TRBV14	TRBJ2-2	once	TGTGCCAGCAGCCGCAGGGGAGGGACCGGGGAGCTGTTTTTT	CASSRRGGTGELFF
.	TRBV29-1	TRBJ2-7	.	TGCAGCGTTAGGGCAGGCCCCACCTACGAGCAGTACTTC	CSVRAGPTYEQYF
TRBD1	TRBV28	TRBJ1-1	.	TGTGCCAGCAGTTCCTCGGGACAGGGAAAGACTGAAGCTTTCTTT	CASSSSGQGKTEAFF
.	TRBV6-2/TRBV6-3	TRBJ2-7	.	TGTGCCAGCAGTCCCCTCCAGCTCCGACCCCGCGAGCAGTACTTC	CASSPLQLRPREQYF
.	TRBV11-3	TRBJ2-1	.	TGTGCCAGCAGCTTCCCCGGGTCTGGTGAGCAGTTCTTC	CASSFPGSGEQFF
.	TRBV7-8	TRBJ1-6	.	TGTGCCAGCAGCTTAGGCCAGGGAGTTTCACCCCTCCACTTT	CASSLGQGVSPLHF
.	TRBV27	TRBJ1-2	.	TGTGCCAGCAGCCCGGACAGATATGGCTACACCTTC	CASSPDRYGYTF
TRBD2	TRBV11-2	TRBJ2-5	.	TGTGCCAGCAGACTGGGGAAGCAGGAGCGGGAGGGCCGAGAGACCCAGTACTTC	CASRLGKQEREGRETQYF
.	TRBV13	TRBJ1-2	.	TGTGCCAGCTACCGACAGAGGTCCAACTATGGCTACACCTTC	CASYRQRSNYGYTF
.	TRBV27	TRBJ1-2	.	TGTGCCAGCAGTTTAAGAGCAGGGCACTATGGCTACACCTTC	CASSLRAGHYGYTF
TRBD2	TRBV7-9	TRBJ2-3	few	TGTGCCAGCAGCTTAGCAATAGCGGGGAGGACAGATACGCAGTATTTT	CASSLAIAGRTDTQYF
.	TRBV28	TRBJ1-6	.	TGTGCCAGCAGACTAGGAAGGGTTGTGTCACCCCTCCACTTT	CASRLGRVVSPLHF
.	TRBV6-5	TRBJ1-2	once	TGTGCCAGCAGTTACTCGACGGGGAGTTCAGAAGGCTACACCTTC	CASSYSTGSSEGYTF
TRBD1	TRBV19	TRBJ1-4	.	TGTGCCAGTAGTGGGCTACAGGGGGCGTCTGCTGAAAAACTGTTTTTT	CASSGLQGASAEKLFF
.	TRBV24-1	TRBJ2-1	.	TGTGCCACCAGTACCGGGGCCTACAATGAGCAGTTCTTC	CATSTGAYNEQFF